Listed below are T cell receptor beta chains from one sample, sequenced in a study of metastatic and nonmetastatic thyroid tumors. TCRdb reanalyzed the PCR reads with MiXCR. Of around 53,000 clones listed, under 20% are singletons. Sequenced input: blood. These TCRs come from a female donor with papillary thyroid cancer or a benign thyroid nodule (not recorded which). Some clones in this sample may be carry-over from other donors' samples. Each CDR3 is given with its conserved first and last residue. A D gene is named only where the DNA matches it firmly. Some rows mark clone size as missing; the rest say once, few, many or name a class of expanded clone.

-	-	TRBJ2-7	TRBV6-1	CASSEAGTATLYEQYF	TGTGCCAGCAGTGAAGCCGGGACTGCGACGTTGTACGAGCAATACTTC
many	-	TRBJ2-7	TRBV28	CASSLRGGDEQYF	TGTGCCAGCAGTTTACGAGGTGGGGACGAGCAGTACTTC
medium-sized	-	TRBJ2-3	TRBV19	CASRGPGEDTQYF	TGTGCCAGCCGCGGCCCGGGGGAAGATACGCAGTATTTT
-	-	TRBJ2-7	TRBV5-1	CASSLSVGRPYEQYF	TGCGCCAGCAGCTTGTCCGTGGGTAGGCCCTACGAGCAGTACTTC
-	TRBD2	TRBJ2-1	TRBV5-6	CASSSRTSVANNEQFF	TGTGCCAGCAGCTCTCGGACTAGCGTGGCCAACAATGAGCAGTTCTTC
-	-	TRBJ2-3	TRBV12-3/TRBV12-4	CASSFHIGSEYTQYF	TGTGCCAGCAGTTTTCACATCGGGAGTGAATATACGCAGTATTTT
many	-	TRBJ2-7	TRBV2	CASSAPGQSSYEQYF	TGTGCCAGCAGTGCTCCGGGACAAAGCTCCTACGAGCAGTACTTC
many	-	TRBJ2-1	TRBV20-1	CSAGTGNEQFF	TGCAGTGCTGGGACGGGGAATGAGCAGTTCTTC
many	TRBD2	TRBJ2-1	TRBV7-8	CASSLEREGHGEQFF	TGTGCCAGCAGCTTAGAGAGGGAGGGCCATGGTGAGCAGTTCTTC
many	TRBD2	TRBJ2-1	TRBV29-1	CSVEDWRATSGRANEQFF	TGCAGCGTTGAAGATTGGCGGGCTACTAGCGGGAGGGCGAATGAGCAGTTCTTC
few	TRBD1	TRBJ1-1	TRBV6-1	CASIDNGRGLTESFF	TGTGCCAGCATTGACAATGGCAGGGGGCTTACTGAATCTTTCTTT
many	TRBD2	TRBJ2-3	TRBV20-1	CSASLSGDSTDTQYF	TGCAGTGCTAGCCTTAGCGGGGATAGCACAGATACGCAGTATTTT
many	TRBD2	TRBJ2-7	TRBV18	CASSPGTRTYEQYF	TGTGCCAGCTCACCCGGGACTAGAACCTACGAGCAGTACTTC
few	-	TRBJ2-7	TRBV6-1	CASSPWVGQYF	TGTGCCAGTAGCCCCTGGGTGGGGCAGTACTTC
few	TRBD1	TRBJ2-7	TRBV15	CATGTGLAYDQYF	TGTGCCACCGGGACAGGGCTTGCCTACGATCAGTACTTC
medium-sized	TRBD1	TRBJ2-7	TRBV12-3/TRBV12-4	CASSPRSGGSYEQYF	TGTGCCAGCAGTCCGCGCTCAGGGGGTTCCTACGAGCAGTACTTC
-	-	TRBJ2-7	TRBV30	CAWSPSFYEQYF	TGTGCCTGGAGTCCTAGCTTCTACGAGCAGTACTTC
many	-	TRBJ2-2	TRBV7-9	CASSPVVTGELFF	TGTGCCAGCAGCCCCGTAGTCACCGGGGAGCTGTTTTTT
few	-	TRBJ2-5	TRBV19	CASSTGFEETQYF	TGTGCCAGTAGTACGGGGTTTGAGGAGACCCAGTACTTC
-	-	TRBJ1-2	TRBV20-1	CSARVKTTGYTF	TGCAGTGCGAGAGTGAAGACGACTGGCTACACCTTC
few	TRBD2	TRBJ2-6	TRBV28	CASSTGAGGSPVANVLTF	TGTGCCAGCAGCACCGGGGCGGGAGGCAGCCCTGTGGCCAACGTCCTGACTTTC
many	TRBD1	TRBJ1-6	TRBV5-1	CASSSGQGRSPLHF	TGCGCCAGCAGCTCGGGACAGGGAAGATCACCCCTCCACTTT
medium-sized	-	TRBJ1-2	TRBV6-1	CASSAPWGDGYTF	TGTGCCAGCAGTGCCCCCTGGGGAGATGGCTACACCTTC
many	-	TRBJ2-3	TRBV19	CASSTRGRAGTDTQYF	TGTGCCAGTAGTACACGAGGCCGCGCCGGCACAGATACGCAGTATTTT
-	-	TRBJ2-7	TRBV28	CSSSLWEDQYF	TGTTCCAGCAGTTTGTGGGAAGATCAGTACTTC
-	-	TRBJ2-7	TRBV10-3	CAISGGDYEQYF	TGTGCCATCAGTGGGGGGGACTACGAGCAGTACTTC
once	-	TRBJ2-7	TRBV11-3	CASSLGGRGNEQYF	TGTGCCAGCAGCTTAGGGGGCCGCGGAAACGAGCAGTACTTC
few	-	TRBJ1-3	TRBV6-1	CASSEWALVSGNTIYF	TGTGCCAGCAGTGAATGGGCCTTGGTGTCTGGAAACACCATATATTTT
many	-	TRBJ2-7	TRBV28	CASSSAETRSSYEQYF	TGTGCCAGCAGTTCAGCTGAGACGCGGAGCTCCTACGAGCAGTACTTC
many	-	TRBJ2-2	TRBV13	CASSLVGQLETGELFF	TGTGCCAGCAGCTTAGTCGGGCAACTAGAGACCGGGGAGCTGTTTTTT
many	-	TRBJ2-7	TRBV28	CASSSSPSYEQYF	TGTGCCAGCAGTTCGAGTCCCTCCTACGAGCAGTACTTC
many	TRBD2	TRBJ2-1	TRBV20-1	CSAMREVSYNEQFF	TGCAGTGCTATGCGGGAGGTTTCCTACAATGAGCAGTTCTTC
-	-	TRBJ2-7	TRBV11-2	CASSLNVDSPYEQYF	TGTGCCAGCAGCTTAAACGTGGACAGCCCCTACGAGCAGTACTTC
many	-	TRBJ2-1	TRBV3-1	CASSQRLGRLYNEQFF	TGTGCCAGCAGCCAGAGGCTGGGGCGGCTCTACAATGAGCAGTTCTTC
many	-	TRBJ1-1	TRBV2	CASSEGVIGERAFF	TGTGCCAGCAGTGAGGGTGTTATAGGGGAAAGGGCTTTCTTT
few	-	TRBJ2-5	TRBV12-3/TRBV12-4	CASSLSVRARGTQYF	TGTGCCAGCAGTTTGAGCGTCAGGGCCCGGGGGACCCAGTACTTC
-	TRBD2	TRBJ2-7	TRBV5-1	CASSLALAGSREQYF	TGCGCCAGCAGCTTGGCTCTAGCGGGGTCCCGCGAGCAGTACTTC
many	TRBD1	TRBJ2-7	TRBV28	CASSITGGFIYEQYF	TGTGCCAGCAGCATCACAGGGGGCTTTATCTACGAGCAGTACTTC
-	-	TRBJ1-5	TRBV30	CAWSWGVQPQHF	TGTGCCTGGAGCTGGGGGGTCCAGCCCCAGCATTTT
many	-	TRBJ2-3	TRBV2	CASSPDRMGLGADTQYF	TGTGCCAGCAGCCCAGACAGAATGGGTCTGGGCGCAGATACGCAGTATTTT
-	TRBD1	TRBJ1-2	TRBV20-1	CSARSQGAYYGYTF	TGCAGTGCTAGATCTCAGGGGGCATACTATGGCTACACCTTC
-	TRBD2	TRBJ2-1	TRBV11-1	CASSPPLAGVSIYNEQFF	TGTGCCAGCAGCCCACCCCTAGCGGGAGTGTCAATATACAATGAGCAGTTCTTC